This T cell receptor (beta chain) was documented in a study of Graves' ophthalmopathy and Graves' hyperthyroidism. Investigators amplified TCR beta CDR3 regions from RNA transcripts. Amplification began with first-round RT-PCR using HTBI primers, then second-round multiplex PCR was performed. TCRdb analysed the multiplex PCR reads with MiXCR anew, one entry per CDR3 protein. The sample carries about 1.1 million distinct CDR3 sequences, 35% to 40% recorded once. This CDR3 has 16 residues. Losses at the gene ends were 0 bases for V and 8 bases for J; bases not matched to a gene: 9. CDR1 LGHNA and CDR2 YSLEER come from the germline V gene. Hyperthyroidism patients, aged 18 to 65, were newly diagnosed, under 2 months' duration. Other autoimmune disease, uncontrolled infection, pregnancy and lactation led to exclusion. Orbital computed tomography, thyroid ultrasound, TRAb, serum thyroxine and clinical symptoms formed the basis of diagnosis.

This clonotype was picked up a small number of times. The target antigen is unknown. Findings and limits, study-wide: With a specificity of roughly 72% and a sensitivity of 70% to 71%, the model predicted ophthalmopathy progression.

The sequencing sample was made of peripheral blood or thyroid tissue (not recorded which). The receptor was isolated from an adult man with Graves' hyperthyroidism. This sequence joins TRBV4-3 and TRBJ1-4; 7 bases are shared with TRBD1. For the CDR3, the DNA is TGCGCCAGCAGCCAAGAGCTGGGACAGCCACGGGAAAAACTGTTTTTT. The encoded protein is CASSQELGQPREKLFF.